This paragraph reports one TCR beta chain. TCRdb's table, derived via immunoSEQ multiplex PCR, lists solely in-frame clones and lacks some. Among over 2 million clones listed, roughly 96% were seen once. The CDR3 has 16 amino acids. Trimming shortened V by 2 bases and J by 9 bases, and 22 bases separated the two germline ends. Germline V lookup: CDR1 LGHNT, CDR2 FRNRAP. This entry is derived from a study of shared clonotypes between healthy human individuals. Material: naive CD4+ T cells sorted from blood. As to subset: CD45RA+ positively selected. The sequence was obtained from a man in his late teens or twenties in good health. The chain has TRBV12-5 and TRBJ2-5, with D perhaps matching TRBD1 or TRBD2 (6 bases each). CDR3 in amino acids: CASGLPTPGGLTPQYF. As DNA, the CDR3 is TGTGCTAGTGGTTTGCCCACTCCTGGGGGGCTAACCCCCCAGTACTTC. Filled out from reference TRBV12-5 and TRBJ2-5, the complete variable domain reads DARVTQTPRHKVTEMGQEVTMRCQPILGHNTVFWYRQTMMQGLELLAYFRNRAPLDDSGMPKDRFSAEMPDATLATLKIQPSEPRDSAVYFCASGLPTPGGLTPQYFGPGTRLLVL.